The entry that follows covers one T cell receptor (beta chain) sequence. What it recognizes is unknown. CDR1 and CDR2 from the germline V gene are SGHKS and YYEKEE (reference sequence). Trimming shortened V by 1 base and J by 5 bases, and 13 bases separated the two germline ends. The CDR3 spans 15 residues. This entry comes from a study of CD8 T cells in ankylosing spondylitis. Study-level points and caveats: Characteristic, it appeared, of ankylosing spondylitis blood was a TCR beta motif of about eight highly homologous variants. The authors reported significant enrichment of disease-linked clones in matched ankylosing spondylitis synovial fluid.

TCR beta libraries were made by quantitative 5'-RACE with molecular barcodes. One entry per CDR3 protein results from TCRdb running MiXCR on the 5' RACE reads. This sample has approximately 140,000 distinct CDR3 sequences, with 9.3% found just once. The rearrangement links TRBV5-5 to TRBJ2-1; D is perhaps TRBD2 (5 bases). The sequencing input was blood, either unsorted or a sorted T cell fraction (not recorded which). The sequence was obtained from a male donor with ankylosing spondylitis or in good health (not recorded which). The CDR3 sequence: CASSLSGASHNEQFF. CDR3 bases: TGTGCCAGCAGCTTGAGCGGTGCGAGTCACAATGAGCAGTTCTTC.